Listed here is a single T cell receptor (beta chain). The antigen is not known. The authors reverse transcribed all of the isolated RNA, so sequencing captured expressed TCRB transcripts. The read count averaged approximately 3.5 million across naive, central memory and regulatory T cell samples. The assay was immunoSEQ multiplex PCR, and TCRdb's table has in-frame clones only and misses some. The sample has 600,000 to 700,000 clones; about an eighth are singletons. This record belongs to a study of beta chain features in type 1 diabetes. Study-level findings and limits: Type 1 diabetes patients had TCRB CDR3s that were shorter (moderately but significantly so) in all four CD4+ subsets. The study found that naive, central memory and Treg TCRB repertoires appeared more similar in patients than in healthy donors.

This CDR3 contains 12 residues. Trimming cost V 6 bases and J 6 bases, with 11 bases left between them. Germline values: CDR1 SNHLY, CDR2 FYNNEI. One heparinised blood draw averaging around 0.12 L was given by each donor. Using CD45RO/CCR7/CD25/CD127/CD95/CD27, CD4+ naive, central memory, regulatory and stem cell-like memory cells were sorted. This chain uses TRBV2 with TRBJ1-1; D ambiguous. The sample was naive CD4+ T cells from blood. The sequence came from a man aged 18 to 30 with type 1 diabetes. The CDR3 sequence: CASRRRGAEAFF. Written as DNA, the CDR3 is TGTGCCAGCAGACGCCGTGGAGCTGAAGCTTTCTTT.